This T cell receptor (beta chain) is from a study of blood T cells in healthy people across ages. This CDR3 region has 14 residues. Germline V gene lookup returns CDR1 SGHTA and CDR2 FQGNSA. J lost 7 bases, V lost 5 bases, and 3 bases had no gene match. Sample-barcoded 5' priming and a J-beta primer mix drove a second PCR of roughly 7 to 11 cycles. Sequencing yielded, for each sample, at least 2.5 million paired-end reads carrying CDR3. Using its own MiXCR run on the 5' RACE reads, TCRdb lists one record per CDR3 protein. The sample has some 760,000 distinct CDR3 sequences, more than 20% seen once. The sample holds many counts of this clonotype. Since a much larger clone is just one base distant, this may be a read error. The data also belong to a second study, concerning T cells of mothers and their children.

This rearrangement joins TRBV7-2 to TRBJ1-4, with 11 bases lining up with TRBD1. The sequencing sample was made of blood. The receptor was derived from a boy younger than 18 in good health. CDR3 in DNA: TGTGCCAGCAGCCGGGACAGGGGGGGTGAAAAACTGTTTTTT. Protein sequence: CASSRDRGGEKLFF.